Described below is a single T cell receptor (beta chain) sequence and its context. The table came from immunoSEQ multiplex PCR; TCRdb's copy has only in-frame clones and leaves some out. The sample includes some 150,000 clones, roughly nine tenths of them seen just once. This sample is drawn from a study of control samples from healthy donors and cancer patients. The clonotype originates from a man younger than 35 in good health. Sequencing was done on a sample of blood.

The CDR3: CASSSQTQYF. CDR3 nucleotide sequence: TGTGCCAGCAGTTCTCAGACCCAGTACTTC. This chain joins TRBV6-2 or TRBV6-3 and TRBJ2-5; D call uncertain. CDR1 MNHEY and CDR2 SVGEGT come from the germline V gene. Trimming left V 4 bases short and J 6 bases short, with 3 bases between. The CDR3 runs 10 residues.